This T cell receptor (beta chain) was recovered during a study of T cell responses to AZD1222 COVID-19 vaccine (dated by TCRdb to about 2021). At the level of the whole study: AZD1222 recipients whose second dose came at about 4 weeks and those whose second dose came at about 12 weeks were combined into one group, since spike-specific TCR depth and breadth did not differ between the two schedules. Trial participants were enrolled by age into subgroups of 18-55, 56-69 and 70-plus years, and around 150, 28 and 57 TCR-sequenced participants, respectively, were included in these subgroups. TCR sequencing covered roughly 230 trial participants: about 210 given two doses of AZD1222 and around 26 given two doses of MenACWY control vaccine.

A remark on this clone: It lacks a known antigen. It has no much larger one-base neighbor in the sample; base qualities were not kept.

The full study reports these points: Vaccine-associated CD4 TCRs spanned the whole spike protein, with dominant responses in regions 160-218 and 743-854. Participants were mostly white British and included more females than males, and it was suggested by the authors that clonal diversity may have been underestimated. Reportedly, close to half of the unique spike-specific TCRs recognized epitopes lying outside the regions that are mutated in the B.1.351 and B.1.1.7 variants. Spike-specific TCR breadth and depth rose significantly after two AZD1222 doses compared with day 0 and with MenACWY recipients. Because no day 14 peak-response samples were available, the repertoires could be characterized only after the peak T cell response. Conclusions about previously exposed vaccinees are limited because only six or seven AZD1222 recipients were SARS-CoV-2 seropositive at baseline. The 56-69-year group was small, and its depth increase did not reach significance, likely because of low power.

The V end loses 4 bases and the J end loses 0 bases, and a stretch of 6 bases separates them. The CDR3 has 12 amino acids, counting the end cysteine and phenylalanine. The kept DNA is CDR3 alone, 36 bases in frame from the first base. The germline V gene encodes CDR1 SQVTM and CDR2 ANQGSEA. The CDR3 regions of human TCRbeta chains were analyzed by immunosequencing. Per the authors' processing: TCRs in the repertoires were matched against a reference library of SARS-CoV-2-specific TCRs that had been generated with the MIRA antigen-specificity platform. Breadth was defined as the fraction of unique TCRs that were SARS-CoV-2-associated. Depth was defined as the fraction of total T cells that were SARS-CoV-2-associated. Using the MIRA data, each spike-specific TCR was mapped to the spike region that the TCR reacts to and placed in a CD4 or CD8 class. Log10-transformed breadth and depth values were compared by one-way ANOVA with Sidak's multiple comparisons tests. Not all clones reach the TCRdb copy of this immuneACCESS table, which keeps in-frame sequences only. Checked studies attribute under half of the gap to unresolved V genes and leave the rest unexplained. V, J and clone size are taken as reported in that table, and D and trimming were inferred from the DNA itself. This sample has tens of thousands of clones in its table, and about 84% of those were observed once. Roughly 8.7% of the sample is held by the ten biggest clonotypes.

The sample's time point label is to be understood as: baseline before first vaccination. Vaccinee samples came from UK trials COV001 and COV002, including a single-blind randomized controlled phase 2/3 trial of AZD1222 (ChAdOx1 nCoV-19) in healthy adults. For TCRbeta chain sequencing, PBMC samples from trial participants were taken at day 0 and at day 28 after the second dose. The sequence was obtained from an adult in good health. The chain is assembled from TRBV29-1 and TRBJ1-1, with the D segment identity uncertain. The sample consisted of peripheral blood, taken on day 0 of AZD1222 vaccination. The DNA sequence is TGCAGCGTTGTGACGTTGAACACTGAAGCTTTCTTT. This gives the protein CSVVTLNTEAFF.